This T cell receptor (beta chain) was identified during a study of CD8+CD57+ T cells in acquired aplastic anemia. Study at large: The sorted CD4+ and CD8+ cells yielded an average approximately 3.2 ug of DNA.

This CDR3 comprises 14 residues. Deletions cut 4 bases from V and 4 bases from J, with 11 bases between. CDR1 and CDR2 from the germline V gene are SGHTA and FQGNSA. This clonotype has at least ten counts. Its antigen is undetermined. CD8+CD57+ cell expansion had been shown by flow cytometry in patients chosen for sequencing. Every patient had severe acquired aplastic anemia. Both TCR beta VDJ combination and CDR3 sequence profiling were carried out. Genomic DNA was the template for this profiling. TCRdb re-derived calls from the reads in MiXCR, one entry per CDR3 protein. The sample includes 120,000 or so distinct CDR3 sequences, over 30% seen only once; the top ten take under 3%. Findings and caveats of the study: Patients shared 25 to 30 CD8+ CDR3 sequences with controls.

The sequence came from a human donor with aplastic anemia. This chain uses TRBV7-2 with TRBJ2-1; no clear D. Sequenced input: sorted CD4+, CD8+, or CD8+CD57+ T cells (not recorded which) from PBMCs. CDR3: CASSSQTVYNEQFF. The CDR3 DNA is TGTGCCAGCAGCTCCCAGACGGTTTACAATGAGCAGTTCTTC.